One and the same sample provided the 18 T cell receptor beta chains below, sequenced in a study of blood T cell repertoires in COVID-19. Sequencing was performed with immunoSEQ multiplex PCR; in TCRdb, only in-frame clones are kept and a portion is missing. The data contain roughly 180,000 clones, roughly 76% of them singletons. Sequencing used peripheral blood. The receptors were gathered from a woman in her thirties or forties with COVID-19, enrolled during active disease.

This sequence joins TRBV6-5 and TRBJ1-2; 8 nucleotides agree with TRBD1. The trim removed 1 base at V and 3 bases at J, leaving 4 bases unmatched. Germline V lookup: CDR1 MNHEY, CDR2 SVGAGI. The CDR3 spans 15 residues. The CDR3 nucleotides are TGTGCCAGCAGTTACTATCAGGGGGCTTACTATGGCTACACCTTC. Translation gives CASSYYQGAYYGYTF.

In this sample, this clone turned up a few times. The V call is TRBV7-9, the J call TRBJ2-1; D ambiguous. CDR1 is SEHNR and CDR2 is FQNEAQ in the germline V gene (reference sequence). The CDR3 length is 13 residues. V was pared by 8 bases and J by 10 bases, with 18 bases between. CDR3 nucleotide sequence: TGTGCCAGCGCGTCAGGCTTTAAGTCGGAGCAGTTCTTC. This encodes CASASGFKSEQFF.

This chain connects TRBV19 to TRBJ2-1; TRBD2 agrees at 13 bases. The germline V gene encodes CDR1 LNHDA and CDR2 SQIVND (reference sequence). The junction had 6 bases not matched to a gene; V was cut back by 5 bases and J by 5 bases. This CDR3 spans 16 amino acids. The CDR3 protein is CASSVSGTSGNNEQFF. The CDR3 coding sequence is TGTGCCAGTAGTGTGTCCGGGACTAGCGGGAACAATGAGCAGTTCTTC.

The rearrangement joins TRBV9 to TRBJ1-3; D gene unclear. The CDR3 consists of 15 residues. Looked up from germline, CDR1 is SGDLS and CDR2 is YYNGEE. The germline V and J ends were trimmed by 0 bases and 2 bases, with 9 bases remaining between them. CDR3: CASSVASNTGNTIYF. DNA of the CDR3: TGTGCCAGCAGCGTAGCAAGTAACACTGGAAACACCATATATTTT.

The V gene is TRBV6-6, the J gene TRBJ2-7; TRBD1 is a possible D gene (5 bases). The CDR3 is 14 residues long. Trimming removed 2 bases from V and 0 bases from J, with 8 bases in between. The germline CDR1 and CDR2 sequences are MNHNY and SVGAGI (reference sequence). In DNA, the CDR3 is TGTGCCAGCAGTTACCCGACAGCCTCCTACGAGCAGTACTTC. Protein sequence: CASSYPTASYEQYF.

The rearrangement joins TRBV28 to TRBJ1-4; D is possibly TRBD1 (5 bases). V lost 8 bases, J lost 5 bases, and 18 bases lay in between. There are 15 residues in the CDR3. Germline V gene sequence: CDR1 MDHEN, CDR2 SYDVKM. The CDR3 here is CASGGWGGTNEKLFF. Written as DNA, the CDR3 is TGTGCCAGCGGGGGATGGGGGGGTACCAATGAAAAACTGTTTTTT.

The chain employs TRBV5-1 and TRBJ2-2, with 8 positions matching TRBD1. The CDR3 is made up of 16 amino acids. CDR1 and CDR2 from the germline V gene are SGHRS and YFSETQ. J gave up 1 base and V 1 base, and 3 bases lay outside the gene matches. This CDR3 is CASSLQGARNTGELFF. The CDR3 DNA sequence: TGCGCCAGCAGCTTGCAGGGGGCAAGGAACACCGGGGAGCTGTTTTTT.

The rearrangement links TRBV4-1 to TRBJ2-2, with 8 bases identical to TRBD2. The germline CDR1 and CDR2 sequences are MGHRA and YSYEKL. Losses at the gene ends were 1 base for V and 5 bases for J; bases not matched to a gene: 6. The CDR3 runs to 16 residues. The CDR3 DNA follows: TGCGCCAGCAGCCAAGGTTCCGGGGGGGGAACCGGGGAGCTGTTTTTT. Translated, it gives CASSQGSGGGTGELFF.

This clone has only a few counts. The chain couples TRBV19 to TRBJ1-4; D unresolved. The CDR3 length is 10 residues. The V gene's germline CDR1 is LNHDA and CDR2 SQIVND (reference sequence). V was clipped by 7 bases and J by 8 bases, with 5 bases between them. CDR3 bases: TGTGCCAGTAAGAGAGAAAAACTGTTTTTT. It yields the protein CASKREKLFF.

There are a few counts of this clone. The chain combines TRBV30 with TRBJ2-1; tentative D call: TRBD1 (6 bases). This CDR3 has 12 residues. The germline CDR1 and CDR2 sequences are GTSNPN and SVGIG (reference sequence). V lost 4 bases and J 7 bases, leaving 11 bases between the germline ends. The CDR3 DNA is TGTGCCTGGAATAAACAGGGTAATGAGCAGTTCTTC. This translates into CAWNKQGNEQFF. Variable domain in full (rest from reference TRBV30 and TRBJ2-1): SQTIHQWPATLVQPVGSPLSLECTVEGTSNPNLYWYRQAAGRGLQLLFYSVGIGQISSEVPQNLSASRPQDRQFILSSKKLLLSDSGFYLCAWNKQGNEQFFGPGTRLTVL.

The chain is built from TRBV7-9 and TRBJ1-3; D remains unclear. The CDR3 loop spans 15 amino acids. V was clipped by 1 base and J by 1 base, with 8 bases between them. Germline lookup yields CDR1 SEHNR and CDR2 FQNEAQ (reference sequence). CDR3 sequence (DNA): TGTGCCAGCAGCTTAGGGGAGGGTTCTGGAAACACCATATATTTT. This translates into CASSLGEGSGNTIYF.

This chain links TRBV7-3 with TRBJ2-1; D is perhaps TRBD1 (6 bases). CDR3 size: 13 residues. Germline V gene lookup returns CDR1 SGHTA and CDR2 FQGTGA. With 5 bases removed from V and 10 bases from J, the gap between germline ends came to 15 bases. CDR3 amino acids: CASSPQGLGEQFF. The CDR3 nucleotides are TGTGCCAGCAGCCCGCAGGGGCTCGGGGAGCAGTTCTTC.

The V call is TRBV7-9, the J call TRBJ2-2; TRBD1 is a possible D gene (6 bases). Trimming left V 3 bases short and J 5 bases short, with 10 bases between. Germline CDR1 reads SEHNR; CDR2 reads FQNEAQ (reference sequence). The CDR3 contains 14 residues. CDR3 nucleotides: TGTGCCAGCAGCTTTACAGGGATTACCGGGGAGCTGTTTTTT. Translated, it gives CASSFTGITGELFF.

The chain links TRBV4-2 to TRBJ2-3, with D maybe TRBD1 (6 bases). Trimming removed 1 base at V and 3 bases at J, with 17 bases between. Germline CDR1 and CDR2: LGHNA and YNFKEQ. The CDR3 totals 17 residues. The CDR3 spells CASSQGVAQGWTDTQYF. CDR3 sequence (DNA): TGTGCCAGCAGCCAAGGGGTAGCACAGGGATGGACAGATACGCAGTATTTT.

This clone was counted a single time. This chain connects TRBV28 to TRBJ2-1; 15 bases fit TRBD2. The length of the CDR3 is 16 residues. The V segment lost 6 bases and the J segment 7 bases; nucleotides outside the gene matches: 7. Germline CDR1 reads MDHEN; CDR2 reads SYDVKM. CDR3: CASSLRTSGRVNEQFF. CDR3 bases: TGTGCCAGCAGCTTAAGGACTAGCGGGAGGGTTAATGAGCAGTTCTTC.

This rearrangement joins TRBV13 to TRBJ2-1, with TRBD1 identical over 9 bases. Germline lookup yields CDR1 PRHDT and CDR2 FYEKMQ (reference sequence). The CDR3 has 13 residues. The V and J ends lost 11 bases and 11 bases, in that order; junction bases with no gene match: 13. The CDR3 DNA reads TGTGCCGGTTCTCAAACAGGGGGCTCACAGCAGTTCTTC. Translation: CAGSQTGGSQQFF.

This chain connects TRBV6-5 to TRBJ1-5; D gene ambiguous. CDR1 is MNHEY, CDR2 SVGAGI, per germline. CDR3 size: 15 residues. V was shortened by 6 bases and J by 5 bases, with 17 bases between the two germline ends. The CDR3 DNA reads TGTGCCAGCAGATACGACATTACGATCTATCAGCCCCAGCATTTT. This translates into CASRYDITIYQPQHF.

V gene TRBV6-5 combines with J gene TRBJ1-5; no firm D call. Germline V lookup: CDR1 MNHEY, CDR2 SVGAGI. V lost 8 bases and J 3 bases, leaving 11 bases between the germline ends. The CDR3 consists of 13 residues. The CDR3 nucleotides read TGTGCCAGCTGTCCGCAGATCAATCAGCCCCAGCATTTT. Encoded protein: CASCPQINQPQHF.